This TCR beta chain appears in the sequencing data of a study of blood T cell repertoires in COVID-19. Cohort allocation depended upon clinical history that participants reported. Per the original data handling: Estimates of nucleated cell counts were drawn from the amplification of reference gene primers. The table came from immunoSEQ multiplex PCR; TCRdb's copy has only in-frame clones and leaves some out. V, J and clone size are those of that table, while D and trimming were read from the DNA. The table includes some 320,000 clones, about 88% detected once. A single count supports this clone. The CDR3 has 14 amino acids. From germline, CDR1 is LNHNV and CDR2 YYDKDF (reference sequence). V lost 4 bases and J lost 2, with 11 bases in between.

This chain links TRBV15 with TRBJ1-1; TRBD1 is a possible D gene (5 bases). This sequence originates from a man aged 60-69 years who had recovered from COVID-19. The material sequenced was PBMCs or T cells enriched from blood (not recorded which). CDR3 sequence reads: CATSILDRNTEAFF. The CDR3 DNA follows: TGTGCCACCAGCATCCTAGACAGAAACACTGAAGCTTTCTTT.